This T cell receptor beta chain was profiled in a study of CD8 T cells in ankylosing spondylitis (TCRdb year 2017). Turning to the overall study: The study set out to find disease-linked TCR variants by profiling T cell receptor beta repertoires in ankylosing spondylitis patients and healthy donors. In total, the full study cohort was made up of some 100 healthy donors and 25 ankylosing spondylitis patients. Samples of peripheral blood were taken, and for ankylosing spondylitis patients, synovial fluid was collected as well.

CDR1 and CDR2 (MNHNS, SASEGT) derive from the germline V gene. From its cysteine to its phenylalanine, the CDR3 spans 14 amino acids. The only DNA kept is the CDR3, 42 bases in frame from the first base. V lost 6 bases and J lost 2 bases; the stretch between them is 13 bases long. The research as a whole found: The disease-linked clones showed a CD8+ phenotype and occurred at relatively low frequencies in peripheral blood. Some motif variants had previously been reported in the synovial fluid and blood of reactive arthritis patients, which suggests shared mechanisms of disease initiation. A TCR beta motif made up of several highly homologous amino acid variants appeared to be characteristic of blood from ankylosing spondylitis patients. The disease-linked clones were reported as significantly enriched in matched synovial fluid samples from ankylosing spondylitis patients.

The listed sequencing device is Illumina HiSeq 2500. TCR beta libraries were prepared by quantitative 5'-RACE with molecular barcodes. On the study's bioinformatics: A new computational method, built on a probabilistic model of VDJ rearrangement, was used to identify disease-linked TCR variants. TCRdb applied fastp at Q25 and MiXCR to the public reads, then kept only in-frame beta chains. One record per CDR3 amino acid sequence lists the most common genes and DNA. The V and J calls here are based on TCRdb, not the publication. The sample table holds under 150,000 distinct CDR3 sequences, of which approximately 9.7% were seen once. About 3.3% of the sample is taken by the ten largest. This clonotype was seen at least ten times. What antigen it recognizes has not been identified. Nothing much larger sits one base from this clone, and base qualities are not available.

The chain links TRBV6-1 with TRBJ2-5; the D segment could be TRBD1, given 6 matching bases. The sample was blood, either unsorted or a sorted T cell fraction (not recorded which). The clonotype was recovered from a male donor with ankylosing spondylitis or in good health (not recorded which). The bases are TGTGCCAGCAGACATCTCGGACAGCAAGAGACCCAGTACTTC. This translates into CASRHLGQQETQYF.